This T cell receptor (beta chain) was captured by sequencing in a study of T cell responses to AZD1222 COVID-19 vaccine (dated by TCRdb to the early 2020s). For context, the study as a whole: Because spike-specific TCR depth and breadth did not differ between the two schedules, AZD1222 recipients who got a second dose at roughly 4 weeks were pooled with those who got a second dose at roughly 12 weeks. A total of 233 trial participants underwent TCR sequencing, of whom some 210 received two doses of AZD1222 and around 26 received two doses of the MenACWY control vaccine. Enrollment into the trials was organized by age into subgroups of 18-55, 56-69 and 70-plus years, and those subgroups contained about 160, 30 and 59 TCR-sequenced participants, respectively. What the authors observed across the whole study: Reportedly, close to half of the unique spike-specific TCRs recognized epitopes lying outside the regions that are mutated in the B.1.351 and B.1.1.7 variants. A significant rise in spike-specific TCR breadth and depth was observed after two AZD1222 doses relative to day 0 and relative to MenACWY recipients. CD4 TCRs associated with the vaccine covered the entire spike protein, and the dominant responses were in regions 160-218 and 743-854. In the small 56-69-year group, the increase in depth fell short of significance, most likely because of low power. Most participants were white British and females outnumbered males, and the authors suggested that clonal diversity may have been underestimated. Because no samples from the day 14 peak response were available, repertoires could be characterized only after the peak T cell response. Conclusions about previously exposed vaccinees were limited because only six AZD1222 recipients were SARS-CoV-2 seropositive at baseline.

Reading the label with the study, this specimen's time point is: baseline before first vaccination. Samples from vaccinated people were obtained from the UK trials COV001 and COV002, which included a single-blind randomized controlled phase 2/3 trial of AZD1222 (ChAdOx1 nCoV-19) in healthy adults. For TCRbeta chain sequencing, PBMC samples from trial participants were taken at day 0 and at day 28 after the second dose. The CDR3 regions of human TCRbeta chains were subjected to immunosequencing. For the original study's pipeline: TCRs in the repertoires were matched against a reference library of SARS-CoV-2-specific TCRs that had been generated with the MIRA antigen-specificity platform. Breadth meant the fraction of unique TCRs that were SARS-CoV-2-associated, whereas depth meant the fraction of total T cells that were SARS-CoV-2-associated. Each spike-specific TCR was assigned to its reactive spike region and to a CD4 or CD8 class using the MIRA data. Log10-transformed breadth and depth values were compared by one-way ANOVA with Sidak's multiple comparisons tests. Held by TCRdb, this immuneACCESS table contains in-frame sequences only and omits some clones. Under half of the omission traces to an unresolved V gene where checked; the cause of the rest is unknown. From that table come the V and J calls and clone size; the DNA was used to work out D and trimming. For this sample the table gives around 160,000 clones, of which 91% were detected only once. The ten largest clones add up to under 1.5% of the sample.

Comment on this clone: Its antigen remains undetermined. The record has no base qualities; no much larger clone is one base away.

The sequenced sample was peripheral blood, obtained on day 0 of AZD1222 vaccination. The source is an adult in good health.

The CDR3 loop reads CASSVTSLDSPLHF. The bases are TGTGCCAGCAGCGTTACCTCCCTTGATTCACCCCTCCACTTT. The chain uses TRBV7-2 and TRBJ1-6, with no confident D gene call. CDR1 and CDR2 are drawn from the germline V gene: SGHTA, FQGNSA. CDR3 length: 14 amino acids, cysteine to phenylalanine. Kept here is only the CDR3 DNA, which spans 42 bases and is read in frame from base 1. V is cut by 5 bases and J by 8 bases, and the space between the germline ends is 13 bases.